Presented here are 8 T cell receptor beta chains from one specimen sequenced in a study of T cells in narcolepsy. Some clones are missing from TCRdb's copy, which holds only in-frame ones; the method was immunoSEQ multiplex PCR. The top ten clones hold 0.55% to 0.75% of a sample with tens of thousands of clones, about 86% of them seen once. The sequencing sample was made of CD45RA- memory CD4+ T cells from PBMCs. The origin of the receptors is a human donor with narcolepsy.

The DNA of the CDR3 is TGTGCCAGCAGGACACAGGGACGAGGGACTGAAGCTTTCTTT. Residues: CASRTQGRGTEAFF. The rearrangement uses TRBV6-5 and TRBJ1-1; TRBD1 is a possible D gene (6 bases). CDR3 length equals 14 residues. Germline CDR1 reads MNHEY; CDR2 reads SVGAGI. Trimming removed 6 bases at V and 5 bases at J, with 16 bases between.

The chain has TRBV6-1 and TRBJ1-4; D is undetermined. V was clipped by 5 bases and J by 8 bases, with 15 bases between them. Looked up from germline, CDR1 is MNHNS and CDR2 is SASEGT. The CDR3 has 14 residues. This chain's CDR3 is CASSIRSRGEKLFF. As DNA, the CDR3 is TGTGCCAGCAGTATCAGGTCCCGAGGGGAAAAACTGTTTTTT.

The chain joins TRBV5-5 to TRBJ2-7; D is perhaps TRBD1 or TRBD2 (5 bases each). With 4 bases removed from V and 6 bases from J, the gap between germline ends came to 14 bases. Per the germline V gene, CDR1 is SGHKS and CDR2 is YYEKEE (reference sequence). The CDR3 spans 13 residues. The CDR3 nucleotides are TGTGCCAGCAGCCCCCCCCGTGGGACCGAGCAGTACTTC. This sequence encodes CASSPPRGTEQYF.

The chain couples TRBV2 to TRBJ2-7; D possibly uses TRBD1 or TRBD2 (5 bases each). Germline CDR1 reads SNHLY; CDR2 reads FYNNEI. Trimming removed 10 bases from V and 2 bases from J, with 15 bases in between. The CDR3 totals 13 residues. The CDR3 loop reads CATQGTFTYEQYF. DNA for the CDR3: TGTGCCACCCAAGGGACCTTTACCTACGAGCAGTACTTC.

The J gene is TRBJ1-2, the V gene TRBV11-2; D not certain. The CDR3 has 14 residues. Germline V gene data show CDR1 as SGHAT and CDR2 as FQNNGV. The germline V and J ends were trimmed by 5 bases and 8 bases, with 18 bases remaining between them. The CDR3 nucleotides are TGTGCCAGCAGCGCCCTAAAAAGGGTGGGAGGCTACACCTTC. Its protein is CASSALKRVGGYTF.

The rearrangement links TRBV5-4 to TRBJ1-4; D call uncertain. CDR3 length equals 15 residues. CDR1 is SGHNT, CDR2 YYREEE, per germline (reference sequence). V was clipped by 0 bases and J by 6 bases, with 12 bases between them. The CDR3 loop reads CASSLAPGFDEKLFF. CDR3 DNA: TGTGCCAGCAGCTTGGCCCCAGGATTTGATGAAAAACTGTTTTTT.

This chain connects TRBV7-9 to TRBJ2-5; D is perhaps TRBD1 or TRBD2 (7 bases each). The CDR3 length is 14 residues. Trimming left V 7 bases short and J 10 bases short, with 22 bases between. Germline V gene sequence: CDR1 SEHNR, CDR2 FQNEAQ (reference sequence). The CDR3, as DNA: TGTGCCAGCACCCTAGCGGAGGGGGCCGGGATCCAGTACTTC. Protein: CASTLAEGAGIQYF.

V and J are TRBV2 and TRBJ1-1; D is undetermined. This CDR3 comprises 13 residues. Trimming cost V 0 bases and J 1 base, with 3 bases left between them. Germline lookup yields CDR1 SNHLY and CDR2 FYNNEI. The CDR3: CASSEAENTEAFF. CDR3 nucleotides: TGTGCCAGCAGTGAAGCGGAGAACACTGAAGCTTTCTTT.